This TCR beta chain was documented in a study of T-cell memory formation after mild COVID-19. Study outcomes and limitations: Mainly CM and EM harbored the contracting CD4+ clones; mainly EMRA harbored the CD8+ ones.

MiXCR was run by TCRdb on the 5' RACE reads, yielding one entry per CDR3 protein. The sample has just over 50,000 distinct CDR3 sequences, roughly 9% seen once. This clonotype has more than one count but fewer than ten. Its specificity is not known. The CDR3 runs 15 residues. Germline-derived CDR1 and CDR2 are SGHRS and YFSETQ. Trimming removed 3 bases from V and 4 bases from J; junction bases left unmatched: 10. Sequenced input: PBMCs or a T cell subset sorted from them (not recorded which). This clonotype was obtained from an adult woman who had mild COVID-19 (a few samples of this study predate the infection). Cell type and time point are not known. V usage is TRBV5-1 and J usage is TRBJ2-7; 7 bases are shared with TRBD1. CDR3 coding DNA: TGCGCCAGCAGCTACTTACAGGGGCCGGGTTACGAGCAGTACTTC. Translated: CASSYLQGPGYEQYF.